This record looks at one TCR beta chain sequence and its context. What it recognizes is unknown. The sample originates from a study of T cell responses to AZD1222 COVID-19 vaccine. Overall study results and limits: Regions left unmutated in variants are reportedly the target of nearly half of spike-specific TCRs.

Using immunoSEQ multiplex PCR, the repertoire was profiled, and TCRdb retains in-frame clones only, with some absent. Of 90,000 to 100,000 clones in the sample, roughly 83% were seen once. Per the germline V gene, CDR1 is SQVTM and CDR2 is ANQGSEA. V shed 4 bases and J shed 3 bases, with 10 bases lying between them. The CDR3 totals 13 residues. Analyses pooled second doses at about 4 or about 12 weeks. The clonotype was recovered from an adult who received the AZD1222 COVID-19 vaccine. The chain couples TRBV29-1 to TRBJ2-1; no definite D call. The sequencing here drew on peripheral blood, taken 28 days after the second AZD1222 dose. DNA for the CDR3: TGCAGCGTTGGACTCAAACTCTACAATGAGCAGTTCTTC. Its translation: CSVGLKLYNEQFF.